Below are 15 T cell receptor beta chains sequenced from a single sample in a study of T cells in Graves' hyperthyroidism and ophthalmopathy. Amplified regions were TCR beta CDR3 sequences from RNA transcripts. Using the HTBI primer set, a first-round RT-PCR was run on the TCR CDR3. TCRdb reprocessed the multiplex PCR reads via MiXCR and lists one record per CDR3 protein. The data show hundreds of thousands of distinct CDR3 sequences, roughly 13% seen once. The source material was blood. Receptors originate from a woman aged 18-29 years with Graves' hyperthyroidism.

V is TRBV27 and J is TRBJ1-2; TRBD1 might be the D (5 bases). CDR3 length: 15 amino acids. The germline V gene encodes CDR1 MNHEY and CDR2 SMNVEV (reference sequence). Trimming cost V 8 bases and J 0 bases, with 16 bases left between them. CDR3 sequence: CASGLDSFTNYGYTF. In DNA form, the CDR3 reads TGTGCCAGCGGACTAGACAGTTTTACTAACTATGGCTACACCTTC.

This clonotype was counted ten times or more. The chain combines TRBV20-1 with TRBJ2-7; possible D gene TRBD2, 5 bases. Between the trimmed V and J ends, which lost 6 bases and 6 bases, there was a span of 12 bases. Germline lookup yields CDR1 DFQATT and CDR2 SNEGSKA (reference sequence). This CDR3 comprises 11 residues. The chain's CDR3 is CSATAGIEQYF. Written as DNA, the CDR3 is TGCAGTGCAACCGCCGGGATCGAGCAGTACTTC.

This clonotype was observed at least ten times. The chain employs TRBV20-1 and TRBJ2-7, with 8 nucleotides matching TRBD1. V dropped 4 bases and J dropped 5; count of bases not matched to a gene: 10. Germline-derived CDR1 and CDR2 are DFQATT and SNEGSKA (reference sequence). This CDR3 has 14 amino acids. The CDR3 here is CSANSGTGGDEQYF. The CDR3 coding sequence is TGCAGTGCTAATTCGGGGACAGGAGGTGACGAGCAGTACTTC.

The sample holds many counts of this clonotype. The rearrangement links TRBV3-1 to TRBJ2-7; 7 nucleotides agree with TRBD1. The CDR3 sequence is 15 residues long. The V gene end was trimmed by 4 bases and the J gene end by 0 bases; junction bases not matched to a gene: 6. Germline-derived CDR1 and CDR2 are LGHDT and YNNKEL (reference sequence). CDR3 protein: CASSLMRDSSYEQYF. CDR3 bases: TGTGCCAGCAGCCTCATGAGGGACAGCTCCTACGAGCAGTACTTC.

The gene calls are TRBV4-2 and TRBJ2-1, with 15 bases identical to TRBD2. Looked up from germline, CDR1 is LGHNA and CDR2 is YNFKEQ. This CDR3 region has 16 residues. The V and J ends lost 1 base and 8 bases, in that order; junction bases with no gene match: 3. The CDR3 loop reads CASSQGTSGGADEQFF. In nucleotides, the CDR3 is TGTGCCAGCAGCCAAGGGACTAGCGGGGGGGCCGATGAGCAGTTCTTC.

This clonotype was observed many times. The gene calls are TRBV18 and TRBJ2-1, with 9 bases that match TRBD2. The trim removed 2 bases at V and 2 bases at J, leaving 7 bases unmatched. Germline V CDR1 and CDR2: KGHSH, LQKENI. The CDR3 covers 17 residues. The CDR3 sequence: CASSPSAGGPTYNEQFF. DNA of the CDR3: TGTGCCAGCTCACCATCGGCGGGGGGGCCGACCTACAATGAGCAGTTCTTC.

The chain links TRBV3-1 to TRBJ2-7; D is possibly TRBD1 (5 bases). The CDR3 runs to 13 residues. Germline V gene lookup returns CDR1 LGHDT and CDR2 YNNKEL (reference sequence). V gave up 4 bases and J gave up 5 bases, with 12 bases separating them. The CDR3 DNA sequence: TGTGCCAGCAGCCTCCCAGGGATCCACGAGCAGTACTTC. Translated, it gives CASSLPGIHEQYF.

This clonotype was recorded many times. The rearrangement joins TRBV2 to TRBJ1-6; 7 bases agree with TRBD1. CDR3 length equals 14 residues. The J segment lost 8 bases and the V segment lost 7 bases, leaving 8 bases of the junction unmatched. Germline V gives CDR1 SNHLY, CDR2 FYNNEI. In DNA form, the CDR3 reads TGTGCCAGCAAAGGACAGGAGTACGATTCACCCCTCCACTTT. Amino acids: CASKGQEYDSPLHF.

The CDR3: CASSGGRGSGANVLTF. The CDR3 region has the DNA TGTGCCAGTTCAGGTGGTCGTGGCTCTGGGGCCAACGTCCTGACTTTC. This chain joins TRBV19 and TRBJ2-6, with D unclear. V lost 8 bases to trimming and J lost 0 bases, with 14 bases between them. Germline V lookup: CDR1 LNHDA, CDR2 SQIVND (reference sequence). The CDR3 is 16 residues long.

This clonotype showed up many times. This rearrangement joins TRBV4-1 to TRBJ2-5; 9 nucleotides line up with TRBD2. Germline CDR1 and CDR2: MGHRA and YSYEKL. The V gene end was trimmed by 3 bases and the J gene end by 4 bases; junction bases not matched to a gene: 12. This CDR3 is 17 amino acids long. CDR3 DNA: TGCGCCAGCAGCCACCCACGGCGGGGGGGCCTGGGAGAGACCCAGTACTTC. Encoded protein: CASSHPRRGGLGETQYF.

This clonotype was recorded many times. V and J are TRBV20-1 and TRBJ2-7, with TRBD1 matching 9 bases. Germline V CDR1 and CDR2: DFQATT, SNEGSKA (reference sequence). J gave up 4 bases and V 0 bases, and 4 bases lay outside the gene matches. The CDR3 length is 14 residues. CDR3 DNA: TGCAGTGCTAGAGACCGGGACAGGGTTTACGAGCAGTACTTC. Protein sequence: CSARDRDRVYEQYF.

This clonotype was recorded at least ten times. V gene TRBV12-3 or TRBV12-4 combines with J gene TRBJ2-7; 7 bases agree with TRBD2. The length of the CDR3 is 14 residues. V lost 2 bases, J lost 4 bases, and 5 bases stayed unmatched. The CDR3 coding sequence is TGTGCCAGCAGTTTAATGGGGGGGGAGTACGAGCAGTACTTC. Its protein is CASSLMGGEYEQYF.

In its sample, this clonotype was seen many times. The V call is TRBV9, the J call TRBJ1-1, with D unclear. Trimming took off 1 base at V and 0 bases at J, with 10 bases between the two ends. Per germline, CDR1 SGDLS and CDR2 YYNGEE. The CDR3 sequence is 15 residues long. CDR3 nucleotides: TGTGCCAGCAGCGTAAGGGCCAAGGTGAACACTGAAGCTTTCTTT. Translation gives CASSVRAKVNTEAFF.

This clonotype was seen many times. This chain connects TRBV12-3 or TRBV12-4 to TRBJ1-1, with D possibly matching TRBD1 (5 bases). Trimming removed 3 bases at V and 6 bases at J, with 14 bases between. The CDR3 is 14 residues long. CDR3 bases: TGTGCCAGCAGTTTCGCGGGGGATAACCCTGAAGCTTTCTTT. As protein: CASSFAGDNPEAFF.

The rearrangement links TRBV9 to TRBJ2-5; D ambiguous. Trimming removed 0 bases at V and 2 bases at J, with 8 bases between. The CDR3 runs 14 residues. The germline V gene encodes CDR1 SGDLS and CDR2 YYNGEE. The CDR3 loop reads CASSVEFNQETQYF. As DNA, the CDR3 is TGTGCCAGCAGCGTAGAATTCAATCAAGAGACCCAGTACTTC.